Each of the 17 T cell receptor beta chains below was sequenced from the same sample in a study of blood T cells in healthy people across ages. A second 7 to 11 cycle PCR used barcoded and J-beta primers. Each CDR3 protein is one row after TCRdb ran MiXCR on the 5' RACE reads. The table has about 1.4 million distinct CDR3 sequences, 59% seen once. The material sequenced was blood. Receptors originate from a man between 18 and 29 years old in good health.

DNA of the CDR3: TGTGCCAGCAGTGAACCAGGGGGGACAGGGGCCTACGAGCAGTACTTC. Translated: CASSEPGGTGAYEQYF. This sequence joins TRBV25-1 and TRBJ2-7; 10 bases agree with TRBD1. Trimming took 2 bases from V and 2 from J; bases not matched to a gene: 6. CDR1 MGHDK and CDR2 SYGVNS come from the germline V gene. This CDR3 is built from 16 residues.

The chain couples TRBV27 to TRBJ2-3, with 10 bases aligning to TRBD2. In germline, CDR1 is MNHEY, CDR2 SMNVEV (reference sequence). CDR3 length equals 15 residues. Trimming at V came to 11 bases and at J to 0 bases, leaving 8 bases not matched to a gene. This CDR3 reads CAVFQRGGSTDTQYF. DNA for the CDR3: TGTGCCGTATTCCAGCGGGGGGGCAGCACAGATACGCAGTATTTT.

This clonotype has just a few counts. Here the CDR3 DNA reads TGCGCCAGCAGCTTTCGACTGCCGTCCTACGAGCAGTACTTC. This sequence encodes CASSFRLPSYEQYF. The chain joins TRBV4-3 to TRBJ2-7; D unclear. This CDR3 comprises 14 residues. Trimming took off 5 bases at V and 1 base at J, with 12 bases between the two ends. Germline assignment: CDR1 LGHNA and CDR2 YSLEER.

This chain links TRBV15 with TRBJ2-1; a weak D match, TRBD2 (6 bases). CDR1 is LNHNV, CDR2 YYDKDF, per germline (reference sequence). Trimming removed 0 bases from V and 3 bases from J, with 12 bases in between. The CDR3 loop spans 16 amino acids. The CDR3 region is CATSRDVEGYYNEQFF. Here the CDR3 DNA reads TGTGCCACCAGCAGAGATGTGGAGGGCTACTACAATGAGCAGTTCTTC.

The chain uses TRBV11-2 and TRBJ2-3, with D perhaps matching TRBD1 or TRBD2 (6 bases each). This CDR3 is 16 amino acids long. Germline CDR1 and CDR2: SGHAT and FQNNGV. Trimming pared 5 bases from V and 2 bases from J, leaving 17 bases between. CDR3 coding DNA: TGTGCCAGCAGCCCGCGACGGGGGCGATTCACAGATACGCAGTATTTT. Protein: CASSPRRGRFTDTQYF.

In DNA form, the CDR3 reads TGTGCCAGCAGTCCCGTATATCCCGGCGAGCAGTACTTC. This gives the protein CASSPVYPGEQYF. V gene TRBV12-3 or TRBV12-4 combines with J gene TRBJ2-7, with unresolved D. Trimming removed 5 bases from V and 6 bases from J, with 14 bases in between. This CDR3 is 13 amino acids long.

This clonotype has more than one count but fewer than ten. This sequence joins TRBV27 and TRBJ1-5, with no clear D. Trimming cost V 3 bases and J 4 bases, with 10 bases left between them. Per germline, CDR1 MNHEY and CDR2 SMNVEV (reference sequence). There are 14 residues in the CDR3. CDR3 nucleotides: TGTGCCAGCAGTTTTGCGGGGAGAAATCAGCCCCAGCATTTT. It codes for CASSFAGRNQPQHF.

J is TRBJ2-7 and V is TRBV12-3 or TRBV12-4; D is perhaps TRBD1 (6 bases). The CDR3 totals 13 residues. Between the trimmed V and J ends, which lost 6 bases and 2 bases, there was a span of 11 bases. The CDR3 sequence is CASRGQLAYEQYF. The CDR3 nucleotides are TGTGCCAGCAGAGGACAGCTTGCCTACGAGCAGTACTTC.

V is TRBV25-1 and J is TRBJ2-7, with 13 bases identical to TRBD2. The CDR3 runs to 15 residues. Germline-derived CDR1 and CDR2 are MGHDK and SYGVNS. Germline trimming cut 4 bases from V and 7 bases from J; bases unmatched to any gene: 7. CDR3 residues: CASSGTSGSRNEQYF. DNA of the CDR3: TGTGCCAGCAGTGGGACTAGCGGGAGTAGGAATGAGCAGTACTTC.

The chain couples TRBV11-2 to TRBJ2-7; D might be TRBD1 (7 bases). The CDR3 extends over 17 amino acids. V dropped 3 bases and J dropped 2 bases, with 20 bases sitting between them. Germline V gives CDR1 SGHAT, CDR2 FQNNGV. The CDR3 coding sequence is TGTGCCAGCAGCTTGATCAGGGGGGTAACGGGAACCTACGAGCAGTACTTC. Translating gives CASSLIRGVTGTYEQYF.

V usage is TRBV3-1 and J usage is TRBJ2-3, with D unclear. The V gene lost 7 bases and the J gene lost 0 bases, with 17 bases spanning the gap. From germline, CDR1 is LGHDT and CDR2 YNNKEL (reference sequence). There are 16 residues in the CDR3. CDR3 coding DNA: TGTGCCAGCACGTCTATCCGAGGAACTAGCACAGATACGCAGTATTTT. It codes for CASTSIRGTSTDTQYF.

Comments on this clonotype: Its ends do not fully match the called genes, so a read error is possible. The CDR3, as DNA: TGCGCCAGCAGCTTGTACGGGAGGGCCCAAGAGACCCAGTATTTC. Translated, it gives CASSLYGRAQETQYF. J is TRBJ2-5 and V is TRBV5-1; 8 nucleotides align to TRBD2. The CDR3 contains 15 residues. Germline CDR1 and CDR2: SGHRS and YFSETQ.

The genes are TRBV7-9 and TRBJ2-2; 8 nucleotides line up with TRBD1. CDR1 SEHNR and CDR2 FQNEAQ come from the germline V gene (reference sequence). This CDR3 spans 16 amino acids. J lost 9 bases, V lost 3 bases, and 12 bases had no gene match. The CDR3 coding sequence is TGTGCCAGCAGCTTTATTACCGGCAGGGGGCTACGGGAGCTGTTTTTT. Its protein is CASSFITGRGLRELFF.

The rearrangement uses TRBV2 and TRBJ1-1; perhaps TRBD1 as D (5 bases). Germline CDR1 is SNHLY and CDR2 is FYNNEI. CDR3 length equals 15 residues. V was pared by 6 bases and J by 1 base, with 15 bases between. DNA for the CDR3: TGTGCCAGCAGGGGGGGACTTCCCCAGAACACTGAAGCTTTCTTT. It is translated as CASRGGLPQNTEAFF.

The chain is built from TRBV6-5 and TRBJ1-3, with 7 bases aligning to TRBD1. CDR1 is MNHEY, CDR2 SVGAGI, per germline. With V trimmed by 6 bases and J by 3 bases, 8 bases remained unmatched. This CDR3 comprises 15 residues. CDR3 sequence reads: CASSRARDSGNTIYF. In DNA form, the CDR3 reads TGTGCCAGCAGCCGCGCCAGGGACAGTGGAAACACCATATATTTT.

This chain joins TRBV6-2 or TRBV6-3 and TRBJ1-5; D may be TRBD1 (6 bases). Per the germline V gene, CDR1 is MNHEY and CDR2 is SVGEGT. Between the trimmed V and J ends, which lost 5 bases and 9 bases, there was a span of 11 bases. This CDR3 is 12 amino acids long. The CDR3 loop is CASSEGGRPQHF. CDR3 nucleotides: TGTGCCAGCAGTGAAGGGGGGCGGCCCCAGCATTTT.

The chain carries TRBV29-1 and TRBJ2-4; D possibly corresponds to TRBD1 (6 bases). The CDR3 totals 14 residues. V lost 0 bases and J lost 3, with 9 bases in between. Germline V lookup: CDR1 SQVTM, CDR2 ANQGSEA. The CDR3: CSVEEGAGKNIQYF. Here the CDR3 DNA reads TGCAGCGTTGAAGAGGGGGCGGGCAAAAACATTCAGTACTTC.